These 4 T cell receptor beta chains share one sample of origin, sequenced in a study of regulatory T cells in long-lasting Graves disease. Specified time point: newly diagnosed GD, antithyroid drugs for less than 3 months. From PBMCs, RNA was extracted and then used to make the TCR library. CDR3-region Arm-PCR and iRepertoire HTBI primers produced the TCR beta libraries. TCRdb redid the calling of the multiplex PCR reads with MiXCR, one entry per CDR3 protein. Altogether roughly 440,000 distinct CDR3 sequences are present, around 15% being singletons, with the ten largest covering 20% to 25%. Separately, the same data were catalogued under a study of T cells in Graves' hyperthyroidism and ophthalmopathy.

The sequences come from peripheral blood mononuclear cells (PBMCs), collected at new diagnosis, from a patient treated with antithyroid drugs. These receptors came from a woman aged 18-30 years with Graves disease.

J is TRBJ2-5 and V is TRBV7-9; D unresolved. V lost 3 bases to trimming and J lost 2 bases, with 10 bases between them. Germline V gives CDR1 SEHNR, CDR2 FQNEAQ (reference sequence). The CDR3 loop spans 14 amino acids. Here the CDR3 DNA reads TGTGCCAGCAGCTTGAGCGCCCAGCAAGAGACCCAGTACTTC. Translated: CASSLSAQQETQYF. Full variable domain (rest looked up from reference TRBV7-9 and TRBJ2-5): DTGVSQNPRHKITKRGQNVTFRCDPISEHNRLYWYRQTLGQGPEFLTYFQNEAQLEKSRLLSDRFSAERPKGSFSTLEIQRTEQGDSAMYLCASSLSAQQETQYFGPGTRLLVL.

The chain employs TRBV7-3 and TRBJ2-2, with 7 positions matching TRBD2. V lost 0 bases, J lost 4 bases, and 8 bases stayed unmatched. Germline CDR1 and CDR2: SGHTA and FQGTGA. The CDR3 covers 17 residues. CDR3 nucleotides: TGTGCCAGCAGCTTAACGAGCGAAGCGGGAAGCACCGGGGAGCTGTTTTTT. Translated, it gives CASSLTSEAGSTGELFF.

This clonotype was found many times. The V and J genes are TRBV27 and TRBJ2-1; perhaps TRBD2 as D (5 bases). The V gene lost 2 bases and the J gene lost 4 bases, with 12 bases spanning the gap. This CDR3 has 15 amino acids. The germline V gene has CDR1 MNHEY and CDR2 SMNVEV (reference sequence). The CDR3 DNA reads TGTGCCAGCAGTTTAACCCTAGCACCATACAATGAGCAGTTCTTC. This sequence encodes CASSLTLAPYNEQFF.

This clonotype occurred a few times. DNA for the CDR3: TGTGCCAGCAGTACAAGGACAGGGCGTACCGGGGAGCTGTTTTTT. This sequence encodes CASSTRTGRTGELFF. The chain has TRBV6-1 and TRBJ2-2; 8 bases are a match to TRBD1. Per the germline V gene, CDR1 is MNHNS and CDR2 is SASEGT. Trimming removed 5 bases from V and 5 bases from J; junction bases left unmatched: 7. CDR3 size: 15 residues.